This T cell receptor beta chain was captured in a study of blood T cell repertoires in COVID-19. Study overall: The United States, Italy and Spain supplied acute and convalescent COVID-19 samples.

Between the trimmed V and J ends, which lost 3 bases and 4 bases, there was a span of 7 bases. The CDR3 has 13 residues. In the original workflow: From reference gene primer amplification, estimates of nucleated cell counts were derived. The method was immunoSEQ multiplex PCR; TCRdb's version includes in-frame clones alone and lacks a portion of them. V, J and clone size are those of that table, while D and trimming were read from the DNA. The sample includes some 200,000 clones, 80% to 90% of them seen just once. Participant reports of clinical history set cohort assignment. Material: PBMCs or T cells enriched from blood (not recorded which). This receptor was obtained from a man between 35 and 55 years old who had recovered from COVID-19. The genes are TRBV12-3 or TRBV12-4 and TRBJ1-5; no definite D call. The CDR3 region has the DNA TGTGCCAGCAGTTTCCGGGGTAATCAGCCCCAGCATTTT. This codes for CASSFRGNQPQHF.